This record looks at one T cell receptor (beta chain) sequence and its context. The data were taken from a study of blood T cell repertoires in COVID-19. Study summary: Specimens from acute and convalescent COVID-19 originated in the United States, Italy and Spain.

This CDR3 is built from 12 residues. V was cut by 4 bases and J by 2 bases, with 3 bases left in between. CDR1 is LNHDA, CDR2 SQIVND, per germline (reference sequence). Only in-frame clones appear in the TCRdb table, and some are missing; sequencing was by immunoSEQ multiplex PCR. The repertoire includes approximately 120,000 clones, 80% to 90% of them detected once, and over 10% sits in the top ten. The receptor was isolated from a human donor in a cohort sampled during active COVID-19. The sequencing sample was made of peripheral blood. V and J are TRBV19 and TRBJ1-3, with unresolved D. The CDR3 sequence is CASSTAGNTIYF. CDR3 sequence (DNA): TGTGCCAGTAGTACGGCTGGAAACACCATATATTTT.